The entry that follows covers one T cell receptor (beta chain) sequence. Only in-frame clones appear in the TCRdb table, and some are missing; sequencing was by immunoSEQ multiplex PCR. Among about 27,000 clones listed, roughly nine tenths were seen once. The data were obtained in a study of T cell changes during pregnancy in multiple sclerosis. CDR1 LNHDA and CDR2 SQIVND come from the germline V gene (reference sequence). The length of the CDR3 is 14 residues. The J segment lost 3 bases and the V segment lost 1 base, leaving 1 base of the junction unmatched. Sequencing used CD8+ T cells from peripheral blood mononuclear cells, obtained in the second trimester of pregnancy. The rearrangement links TRBV19 to TRBJ2-7; the match to TRBD1 covers 9 bases. This TCR came from a female donor with multiple sclerosis, enrolled in a pregnancy study. CDR3: CASSIGTGDYEQYF. CDR3 DNA sequence: TGTGCCAGTAGTATAGGGACAGGGGACTACGAGCAGTACTTC.